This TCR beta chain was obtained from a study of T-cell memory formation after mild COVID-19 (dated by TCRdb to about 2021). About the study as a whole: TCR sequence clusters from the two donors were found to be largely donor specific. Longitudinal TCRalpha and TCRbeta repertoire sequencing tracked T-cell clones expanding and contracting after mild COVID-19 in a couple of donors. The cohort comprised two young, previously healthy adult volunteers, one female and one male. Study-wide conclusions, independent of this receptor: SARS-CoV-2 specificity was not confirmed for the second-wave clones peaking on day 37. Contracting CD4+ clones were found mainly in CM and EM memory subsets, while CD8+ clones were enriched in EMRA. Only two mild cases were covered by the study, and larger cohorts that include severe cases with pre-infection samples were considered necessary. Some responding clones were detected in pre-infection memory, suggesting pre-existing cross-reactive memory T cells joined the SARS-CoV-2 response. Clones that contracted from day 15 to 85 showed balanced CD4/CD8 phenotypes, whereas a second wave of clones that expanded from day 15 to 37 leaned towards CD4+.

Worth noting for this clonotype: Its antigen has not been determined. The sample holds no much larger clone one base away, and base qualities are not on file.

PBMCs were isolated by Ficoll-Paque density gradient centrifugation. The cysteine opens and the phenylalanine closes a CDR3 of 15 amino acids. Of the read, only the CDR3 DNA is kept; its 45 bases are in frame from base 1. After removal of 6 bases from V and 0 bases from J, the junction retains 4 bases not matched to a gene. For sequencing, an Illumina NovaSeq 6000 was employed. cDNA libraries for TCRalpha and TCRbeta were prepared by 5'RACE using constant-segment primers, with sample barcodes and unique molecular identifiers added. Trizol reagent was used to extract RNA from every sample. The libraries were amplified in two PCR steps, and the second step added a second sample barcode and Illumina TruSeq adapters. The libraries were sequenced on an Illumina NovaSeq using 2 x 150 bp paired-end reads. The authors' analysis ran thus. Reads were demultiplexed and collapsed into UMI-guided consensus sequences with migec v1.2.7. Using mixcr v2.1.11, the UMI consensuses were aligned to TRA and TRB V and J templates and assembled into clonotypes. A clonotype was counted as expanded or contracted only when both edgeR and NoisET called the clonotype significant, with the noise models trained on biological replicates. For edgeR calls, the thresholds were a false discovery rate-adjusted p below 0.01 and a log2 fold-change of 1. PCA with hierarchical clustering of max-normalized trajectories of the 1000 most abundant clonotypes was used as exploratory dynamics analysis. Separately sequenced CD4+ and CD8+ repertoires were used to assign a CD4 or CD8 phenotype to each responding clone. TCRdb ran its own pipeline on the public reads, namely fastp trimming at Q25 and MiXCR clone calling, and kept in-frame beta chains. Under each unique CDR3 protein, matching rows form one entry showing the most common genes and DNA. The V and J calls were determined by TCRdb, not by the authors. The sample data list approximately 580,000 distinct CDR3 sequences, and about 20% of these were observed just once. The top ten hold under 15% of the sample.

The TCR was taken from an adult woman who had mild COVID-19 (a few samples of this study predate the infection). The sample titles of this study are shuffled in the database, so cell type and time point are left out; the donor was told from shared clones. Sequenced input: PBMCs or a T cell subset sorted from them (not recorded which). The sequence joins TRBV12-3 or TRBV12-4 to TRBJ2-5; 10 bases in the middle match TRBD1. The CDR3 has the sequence CASSMDRGYQETQYF. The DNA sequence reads TGTGCCAGCAGCATGGACAGGGGGTACCAAGAGACCCAGTACTTC.